The 22 T cell receptor beta chains reported below all come from one sample, sequenced in a study of beta chain features in type 1 diabetes. Of the isolated RNA, all was reverse transcribed, and so the sequenced material was expressed TCRB transcripts. Data came from immunoSEQ multiplex PCR; TCRdb stores just in-frame clones and leaves some out. The sample carries 200,000 to 300,000 clones, roughly 70% recorded once. Sequencing was performed on naive CD4+ T cells from blood. These receptors were taken from a man aged 30 to 39 in good health.

This clone was seen more than once but under ten times. The rearrangement links TRBV29-1 to TRBJ2-5; perhaps TRBD2 as D (6 bases). The CDR3 is 11 amino acids. Germline V CDR1 and CDR2: SQVTM, ANQGSEA. V lost 7 bases and J 4 bases, leaving 10 bases between the germline ends. In nucleotides, the CDR3 is TGCAGCGCGGGGACTTCAGAGACCCAGTACTTC. Translated, it gives CSAGTSETQYF.

The CDR3 bases are TGCAGCGTTCACGACAGGGGCGAGCATGGCTACACCTTC. Translation: CSVHDRGEHGYTF. The genes are TRBV29-1 and TRBJ1-2, with 8 bases aligning to TRBD1. Germline CDR1 reads SQVTM; CDR2 reads ANQGSEA. V lost 5 bases to trimming and J lost 6 bases; unmatched junction nucleotides: 8. The CDR3 runs to 13 residues.

V and J are TRBV28 and TRBJ2-7; no firm D call. Trimming stripped 5 bases from V and 0 bases from J, with 11 bases between. Germline CDR1 is MDHEN and CDR2 is SYDVKM. The length of the CDR3 is 14 residues. The CDR3 DNA reads TGTGCCAGCAGTAGTATCGGCAGCTCCTACGAGCAGTACTTC. Translation: CASSSIGSSYEQYF.

This sequence joins TRBV7-2 and TRBJ2-1; TRBD2 aligns across 7 bases. Trimming cost V 1 base and J 0 bases; bases outside gene matches: 3. This CDR3 spans 16 amino acids. Germline V gene lookup returns CDR1 SGHTA and CDR2 FQGNSA. CDR3 DNA sequence: TGTGCCAGCAGCTTAGAAGGCGGGAGCTCCTACAATGAGCAGTTCTTC. Translation: CASSLEGGSSYNEQFF.

V is TRBV7-7 and J is TRBJ2-5; possibly TRBD2 for D (6 bases). The germline V gene has CDR1 SSHAT and CDR2 FNYEAQ (reference sequence). The CDR3 spans 13 residues. The V end was cut by 5 bases, the J end by 4 bases, with 11 bases between. This CDR3 is CASSAGPTETQYF. Written as DNA, the CDR3 is TGTGCCAGCAGCGCGGGACCAACAGAGACCCAGTACTTC.

This clone appeared a few times. V is TRBV29-1 and J is TRBJ2-3; 8 nucleotides align to TRBD2. The CDR3 is 17 amino acids. From germline, CDR1 is SQVTM and CDR2 ANQGSEA. J lost 0 bases, V lost 7 bases, and 15 bases had no gene match. CDR3 coding DNA: TGCAGCGGCAAACTAGCGGCGCCTGACCTTAGCACAGATACGCAGTATTTT. Translation: CSGKLAAPDLSTDTQYF.

The rearrangement uses TRBV7-9 and TRBJ2-3; 8 bases line up with TRBD2. The CDR3 has 14 residues. Germline V gives CDR1 SEHNR, CDR2 FQNEAQ (reference sequence). V trimming: 5 bases; J trimming: 2 bases; junction bases outside the gene matches: 3. CDR3 loop: CASSDSGNTDTQYF. The CDR3 region has the DNA TGTGCCAGCAGCGATAGCGGGAACACAGATACGCAGTATTTT.

This clone was observed a few times. CDR3 sequence reads: CSATTTEQFF. CDR3 coding DNA: TGCAGTGCTACCACCACTGAGCAGTTCTTC. The V and J genes are TRBV20-1 and TRBJ2-1; no clear D gene. CDR1 is DFQATT, CDR2 SNEGSKA, per germline (reference sequence). CDR3 length: 10 amino acids. Trimming removed 4 bases from V and 9 bases from J, with 7 bases in between.

The genes are TRBV18 and TRBJ2-5; D is possibly TRBD2 (5 bases). Germline lookup yields CDR1 KGHSH and CDR2 LQKENI. The CDR3 consists of 14 residues. V was cut by 6 bases and J by 2 bases, with 13 bases left in between. Here the CDR3 DNA reads TGTGCCAGCTCCCCTGGACTGGAACAAGAGACCCAGTACTTC. Amino acid sequence: CASSPGLEQETQYF.

The V and J genes are TRBV5-1 and TRBJ2-2; a possible D gene is TRBD1 (5 bases). The V end lost 0 bases, the J end lost 2 bases, and 8 bases lay between the germline ends. This CDR3 contains 15 residues. CDR1 and CDR2 (germline): SGHRS, YFSETQ. The CDR3 loop reads CASSLGQGNTGELFF. The DNA of the CDR3 is TGCGCCAGCAGCTTGGGGCAGGGCAACACCGGGGAGCTGTTTTTT.

A few counts support this clone. The rearrangement joins TRBV30 to TRBJ2-1; D perhaps matches TRBD2 (5 bases). Germline V gene data show CDR1 as GTSNPN and CDR2 as SVGIG (reference sequence). Trimming left V 5 bases short and J 7 bases short, with 15 bases between. The CDR3 totals 13 residues. CDR3 residues: CAWSDSPTNEQFF. CDR3 bases: TGTGCCTGGTCGGACTCACCGACTAATGAGCAGTTCTTC.

This chain connects TRBV29-1 to TRBJ1-1; D possibly corresponds to TRBD1 (5 bases). Trimming cost V 7 bases and J 0 bases, with 15 bases left between them. This CDR3 spans 14 amino acids. Germline lookup yields CDR1 SQVTM and CDR2 ANQGSEA. DNA of the CDR3: TGCAGCGCTGCCCCGGGACCCTTGAACACTGAAGCTTTCTTT. It translates to CSAAPGPLNTEAFF.

This rearrangement joins TRBV4-1 to TRBJ2-1; D not resolved. V lost 4 bases and J 9 bases, leaving 10 bases between the germline ends. This CDR3 region has 12 residues. From germline, CDR1 is MGHRA and CDR2 YSYEKL. The CDR3 spells CASSRRPGEQFF. For the CDR3, the DNA is TGCGCCAGCAGCCGTCGCCCGGGTGAGCAGTTCTTC.

The chain joins TRBV7-2 to TRBJ2-7, with 7 bases identical to TRBD1. Germline-derived CDR1 and CDR2 are SGHTA and FQGNSA. Germline trimming cut 5 bases from V and 4 bases from J; bases unmatched to any gene: 14. CDR3 length: 16 residues. The CDR3 protein is CASSIPGGDRFYEQYF. DNA of the CDR3: TGTGCCAGCAGCATCCCCGGTGGGGACAGATTTTACGAGCAGTACTTC.

The genes are TRBV7-2 and TRBJ2-5, with D perhaps matching TRBD1 (6 bases). The ends were cut back, 5 bases at V and 3 bases at J, with 13 bases in the middle. The CDR3 spans 14 residues. Germline lookup yields CDR1 SGHTA and CDR2 FQGNSA. In DNA, the CDR3 is TGTGCCAGCAGCCTGACCTGGACAGAAGAGACCCAGTACTTC. Its translation: CASSLTWTEETQYF.

V gene TRBV14 combines with J gene TRBJ2-1; possibly TRBD1 or TRBD2 for D (5 bases each). Trimming cost V 4 bases and J 1 base, with 11 bases left between them. Germline V gene lookup returns CDR1 SGHDN and CDR2 FVKESK. This CDR3 has 15 amino acids. The CDR3 sequence: CASSPWDGSYNEQFF. DNA for the CDR3: TGTGCCAGCAGCCCATGGGACGGGTCCTACAATGAGCAGTTCTTC.

The J gene is TRBJ2-7, the V gene TRBV6-6; D possibly corresponds to TRBD1 (5 bases). The CDR3 spans 12 residues. V was cut by 5 bases and J by 6 bases, with 11 bases left in between. The germline V gene encodes CDR1 MNHNY and CDR2 SVGAGI (reference sequence). CDR3 protein: CASSAGNGEQYF. DNA for the CDR3: TGTGCCAGCAGTGCAGGGAATGGCGAGCAGTACTTC.

The CDR3 protein is CASIDRGGYTEAFF. CDR3 nucleotides: TGTGCCAGCATTGACAGGGGAGGTTACACTGAAGCTTTCTTT. This chain connects TRBV6-5 to TRBJ1-1, with 8 bases fitting TRBD1. The CDR3 length is 14 residues. The trim removed 7 bases at V and 3 bases at J, leaving 7 bases unmatched. The germline V gene has CDR1 MNHEY and CDR2 SVGAGI.

This clone was found a few times. The rearrangement links TRBV29-1 to TRBJ1-1; D might be TRBD1 (5 bases). Trimming left V 7 bases short and J 6 bases short, with 15 bases between. The length of the CDR3 is 12 residues. Germline V CDR1 and CDR2: SQVTM, ANQGSEA. The DNA for the CDR3 is TGCAGCGCCCGGGGCGGCCAGGCTGAAGCTTTCTTT. Translation gives CSARGGQAEAFF.

The chain links TRBV25-1 to TRBJ1-6; the D gene is possibly TRBD1 (5 bases). Germline CDR1 MGHDK, CDR2 SYGVNS. The ends were cut back, 2 bases at V and 4 bases at J, with 9 bases in the middle. The CDR3 has 15 amino acids. CDR3 sequence (DNA): TGTGCCAGCAGTGAAGGGCAGGGTTATAATTCACCCCTCCACTTT. As protein: CASSEGQGYNSPLHF. Full variable domain (remainder filled in from reference TRBV25-1 and TRBJ1-6): EADIYQTPRYLVIGTGKKITLECSQTMGHDKMYWYQQDPGMELHLIHYSYGVNSTEKGDLSSESTVSRIRTEHFPLTLESARPSHTSQYLCASSEGQGYNSPLHFGNGTRLTVT.

In this sample, this clone turned up a few times. J is TRBJ1-4 and V is TRBV30, with D unclear. V dropped 3 bases and J dropped 5 bases, with 16 bases sitting between them. Germline V gene sequence: CDR1 GTSNPN, CDR2 SVGIG (reference sequence). The CDR3 runs 15 residues. For the CDR3, the DNA is TGTGCCTGGAGGAGTCACTCGACGGAGAATGAAAAACTGTTTTTT. Translating it yields CAWRSHSTENEKLFF. Supplemented by reference TRBV30 and TRBJ1-4, the full variable domain reads SQTIHQWPATLVQPVGSPLSLECTVEGTSNPNLYWYRQAAGRGLQLLFYSVGIGQISSEVPQNLSASRPQDRQFILSSKKLLLSDSGFYLCAWRSHSTENEKLFFGSGTQLSVL.

This clone showed up just a few times. V usage is TRBV30 and J usage is TRBJ2-7, with unresolved D. Trimming took off 0 bases at V and 0 bases at J, with 12 bases between the two ends. CDR1 is GTSNPN and CDR2 is SVGIG in the germline V gene (reference sequence). There are 15 residues in the CDR3. The CDR3: CAWSVLGRSSYEQYF. CDR3 coding DNA: TGTGCCTGGAGTGTATTGGGCAGAAGCTCCTACGAGCAGTACTTC.